These 32 T cell receptor beta chains originate from one sample sequenced in a study of tumor and adjacent non-tumor tissue in lung cancer. This sample's RNA came from whole unsorted tissue. More than 3 cm separated this lung sample from the edge of the tumor. Three rounds of nested PCR, following a modified ARM-PCR protocol, produced the TCRbeta library. TCRdb itself ran the multiplex PCR reads through MiXCR, one entry per CDR3 protein. Here the sample spans some 47,000 distinct CDR3 sequences, less than 70% being singletons. Sequencing was carried out using distant non-tumor lung tissue. These receptors came from a woman between 35 and 50 years old with non-small cell lung cancer.

Comment on this clonotype: Because it lacks the conserved phenylalanine or tryptophan at the end, this CDR3 is likely a read error. V usage is TRBV6-6 and J usage is TRBJ2-1; 11 positions agree with TRBD2. The CDR3 covers 15 residues. Germline values: CDR1 MNHNY, CDR2 SVGAGI (reference sequence). The CDR3 region is CVSSTGTSGYNEQFL. DNA for the CDR3: TGTGTCAGCAGTACAGGGACTAGCGGTTACAATGAGCAGTTCTTA.

This clonotype was seen many times. The chain joins TRBV12-3 or TRBV12-4 to TRBJ1-4; D may be TRBD1 (5 bases). The CDR3 loop spans 15 amino acids. Trimming shortened V by 3 bases and J by 11 bases, and 19 bases separated the two germline ends. This CDR3 is CASSLGDPGRGKLFF. The CDR3 DNA reads TGTGCCAGCAGTTTGGGGGACCCAGGACGTGGGAAACTGTTTTTT.

The chain combines TRBV7-6 with TRBJ2-7; 7 bases match TRBD1. The ends lost 5 bases at V and 2 bases at J; junction bases unmatched: 9. Germline V lookup: CDR1 SGHVS, CDR2 FNYEAQ. The CDR3 spans 15 residues. As DNA, the CDR3 is TGTGCCAGCAGCCCTACTATGGGACAGACCTACGAGCAGTACTTC. This gives the protein CASSPTMGQTYEQYF.

In its sample, this clonotype was seen a few times. Just one base apart from a much larger clone, this may be a read error. The chain joins TRBV12-3 or TRBV12-4 to TRBJ2-7, with TRBD2 identical over 9 bases. The CDR3 has 14 amino acids. V lost 6 bases and J lost 5; bases outside the gene matches: 8. The CDR3 loop is CASRKTSGANEQYF. The CDR3 DNA reads TGTGCCAGCAGGAAGACTAGCGGTGCCAACGAGCAGTACTTC.

On this clonotype itself: A much larger clone lies a single base off, so this may be a read error. This chain uses TRBV20-1 with TRBJ2-6; a weak D match, TRBD1 (5 bases). This CDR3 is built from 13 residues. Germline CDR1 and CDR2: DFQATT and SNEGSKA (reference sequence). The CDR3 DNA is TGCAGTGTCAGGGCGTTAGGGGCCAACATCCTGACTTTC. As protein: CSVRALGANILTF.

A note on this clonotype: Given a much more abundant clone one base away, this may be a read error. The chain is built from TRBV11-2 and TRBJ2-7; no firm D call. Germline CDR1 reads SGHAT; CDR2 reads FQNNGV. CDR3 size: 12 residues. V was clipped by 10 bases and J by 4 bases, with 14 bases between them. CDR3 bases: TGTGCCAACGTAAGCTTGGGGTACGAGCAGTACTTC. Residues: CANVSLGYEQYF. The whole variable domain, remainder taken from reference TRBV11-2 and TRBJ2-7, is EAGVAQSPRYKIIEKRQSVAFWCNPISGHATLYWYQQILGQGPKLLIQFQNNGVVDDSQLPKDRFSAERLKGVDSTLKIQPAKLEDSAVYLCANVSLGYEQYFGPGTRLTVT.

The table lists this clonotype with a count of one. A read error may account for a junction end that differs from germline. The chain carries TRBV6-5 and TRBJ1-4, with D possibly being TRBD1 (6 bases). Germline V gene lookup returns CDR1 MNHEY and CDR2 SVGAGI. The CDR3 length is 15 residues. CDR3 sequence (DNA): TGTGCCAGCAGTTGCGCCACAGGGCCGAATGAAAAGCTGTTTTTT. Amino acid sequence: CASSCATGPNEKLFF.

To note about this clonotype: The germline gene is not matched at one end of the junction; a read error may be the cause. This chain links TRBV6-5 with TRBJ2-3; D is tentatively TRBD1 or TRBD2 (5 bases each). CDR3 size: 15 residues. The germline CDR1 and CDR2 sequences are MNHEY and SVGAGI. CDR3 in DNA: TGCGCCAGCAGTCACCGGGACCGTTCCACAAATACGCAGTATTTT. The encoded protein is CASSHRDRSTNTQYF.

Turning to this clonotype: A single base separates this from a much larger clone, so it may be a read error. The chain employs TRBV20-1 and TRBJ2-5, with D perhaps matching TRBD1 (6 bases). This CDR3 has 16 amino acids. V shed 3 bases and J shed 0 bases, with 17 bases lying between them. Germline lookup yields CDR1 DFQATT and CDR2 SNEGSKA (reference sequence). The CDR3: CSASSYSGQYQETQYF. The CDR3 bases are TGCAGTGCTAGCTCCTACTCCGGACAGTACCAAGAGACCCAGTACTTC.

This chain connects TRBV12-3 or TRBV12-4 to TRBJ2-5; 9 nucleotides match TRBD2. This CDR3 is built from 15 residues. Unmatched junction bases numbered 10, after V lost 6 bases and J lost 5 bases. The CDR3 DNA reads TGTGCCAGCAGGACAGGGTCTAGCGGGGCGGAGACCCAGTACTTC. As protein: CASRTGSSGAETQYF.

This chain connects TRBV6-5 to TRBJ1-1; D not resolved. The V gene's germline CDR1 is MNHEY and CDR2 SVGAGI. The V gene lost 9 bases and the J gene lost 7 bases, with 18 bases spanning the gap. CDR3 length equals 13 residues. CDR3 nucleotides: TGTGCCAGGAGCAATGGGCTAGCTCATGAAGCTTTCTTT. Protein product: CARSNGLAHEAFF.

The chain couples TRBV11-2 to TRBJ2-5, with D possibly being TRBD1 (6 bases). The CDR3 has 18 residues. V lost 5 bases to trimming and J lost 14 bases, with 36 bases between them. Germline V CDR1 and CDR2: SGHAT, FQNNGV. CDR3 residues: CASSDSRSTWTAQETQYF. DNA of the CDR3: TGTGCCAGCAGCGATAGCAGATCCACCTGGACAGCTCAAGAGACTCAATACTTC.

Of note for this clonotype: Since the CDR3 does not end with the conserved phenylalanine or tryptophan, this likely comes from a read error. The chain employs TRBV12-3 or TRBV12-4 and TRBJ2-1; TRBD1 might be the D (5 bases). CDR3 length equals 15 residues. The CDR3 region has the DNA TGTGTCAGCAGTTCCGGCAGGGCCTCCTACAATGAGCAGTTCCTC. Translation gives CVSSSGRASYNEQFL.

This clonotype is labeled medium-sized. The chain combines TRBV11-2 with TRBJ1-5; D gene unclear. From germline, CDR1 is SGHAT and CDR2 FQNNGV. The CDR3 is made up of 15 amino acids. The V end lost 0 bases, the J end lost 3 bases, and 9 bases lay between the germline ends. The CDR3 nucleotides are TGTGCCAGCAGCTTAGAGACGGGCCTCAATCAGCCCCAGCATTTT. Translating it yields CASSLETGLNQPQHF.

This clonotype was counted only a few times. An end of the junction differs from the germline gene, which may be a read error. The chain has TRBV5-1 and TRBJ2-3, with D tentatively TRBD1 or TRBD2 (5 bases each). The germline V gene has CDR1 SGHRS and CDR2 YFSETQ. The CDR3 is 13 amino acids. CDR3 bases: TGCGCCAGCAGCCCCGGGGCCGCAGATATGCAGTATTTT. Translating gives CASSPGAADMQYF. Looking up the rest from reference TRBV5-1 and TRBJ2-3 gives the full variable domain: KAGVTQTPRYLIKTRGQQVTLSCSPISGHRSVSWYQQTPGQGLQFLFEYFSETQRNKGNFPGRFSGRQFSNSRSEMNVSTLELGDSALYLCASSPGAADMQYFGPGTRLTVL.

Points on this clonotype: One end of the junction varies from germline; a read error may be responsible. The rearrangement links TRBV24-1 to TRBJ2-5; TRBD1 is a possible D gene (5 bases). Per the germline V gene, CDR1 is KGHDR and CDR2 is SFDVKD. The CDR3 contains 13 residues. The CDR3 DNA is TGTACCACCAGTGATGGGGCAAAAGAGACCCAGTACTTC. Translating it yields CTTSDGAKETQYF.

Comments on this clonotype: This likely comes from a read error, as the CDR3 has no conserved phenylalanine or tryptophan at its end. CDR3 in DNA: TGTGTCAGCAGCCAACTAAACTTAGCGGGGAGACGCACTGATACGCAGTATTGT. Translation gives CVSSQLNLAGRRTDTQYC. The rearrangement uses TRBV14 and TRBJ2-3; 8 bases align to TRBD2. The CDR3 totals 18 residues. Germline lookup yields CDR1 SGHDN and CDR2 FVKESK.

A note on this clonotype: The conserved final phenylalanine or tryptophan is absent from the CDR3, which likely points to a read error. The rearrangement joins TRBV10-2 to TRBJ2-7; TRBD1 matches 10 bases. V shed 9 bases and J 2 bases; nucleotides not matched to a gene: 10. The germline V gene encodes CDR1 WSHSY and CDR2 SAAADI. The CDR3 covers 15 residues. The CDR3 loop is CASRTGQGGTYEQYL. CDR3 coding DNA: TGCGCCAGTAGGACCGGACAGGGGGGGACCTACGAGCAGTACCTC.

About this clonotype: Since a much larger clone is just one base distant, this may be a read error. The V gene is TRBV14, the J gene TRBJ1-2; 9 bases agree with TRBD1. The germline CDR1 and CDR2 sequences are SGHDN and FVKESK. CDR3 length: 13 amino acids. CDR3 bases: TGTGCCAGCAGCCAAACAGGGGGCTATGGCTTCACCTTC. It translates to CASSQTGGYGFTF.

This clonotype was picked up a small number of times. A much more abundant neighbour one base away suggests this may be a read error. This chain connects TRBV14 to TRBJ1-5; D is unclear. The CDR3 extends over 13 amino acids. From germline, CDR1 is SGHDN and CDR2 FVKESK. CDR3 protein: CTSSQTLNQPQHF. In DNA form, the CDR3 reads TGTACCAGCAGCCAGACCCTCAATCAGCCCCAGCATTTT.

Many counts were recorded for this clonotype. The rearrangement uses TRBV29-1 and TRBJ2-5, with D perhaps being TRBD1 or TRBD2 (5 bases each). The CDR3 runs to 14 residues. V lost 3 bases, J lost 7 bases, and 18 bases lay in between. The germline gives CDR1 SQVTM, CDR2 ANQGSEA. In nucleotides, the CDR3 is TGCAGCGTTGACCGGGTGGGGAATGGGGGGACCCAGTACTTC. Its translation is CSVDRVGNGGTQYF. Filled out from reference TRBV29-1 and TRBJ2-5, the complete variable domain reads SAVISQKPSRDICQRGTSLTIQCQVDSQVTMMFWYRQQPGQSLTLIATANQGSEATYESGFVIDKFPISRPNLTFSTLTVSNMSPEDSSIYLCSVDRVGNGGTQYFGPGTRLLVL.

To note about this clonotype: No conserved phenylalanine or tryptophan is present at the end of the CDR3, so a read error is the likely explanation. The chain has TRBV20-1 and TRBJ2-7; 10 bases align to TRBD2. CDR3 size: 14 residues. CDR1 is DFQATT, CDR2 SNEGSKA, per germline (reference sequence). The ends lost 5 bases at V and 2 bases at J; junction bases unmatched: 6. The CDR3: CSAALSGRAYEQYL. The CDR3 bases are TGCAGTGCTGCCCTAAGCGGGAGGGCCTACGAGCAGTACTTA.

Concerning this clonotype itself: The junction differs from germline at one of its ends, possibly a read error. V is TRBV4-1 and J is TRBJ2-1; perhaps TRBD1 as D (5 bases). This CDR3 region has 16 residues. In germline, CDR1 is MGHRA, CDR2 YSYEKL. The CDR3 DNA follows: TGCACCAGCAGCCAAGATCTGGGTTTAGGGGTCAATGAGCAGTTCTTC. Translation gives CTSSQDLGLGVNEQFF.

Comment on this clonotype: A read error is possible here, since a much larger clone lies one base away. The chain employs TRBV7-8 and TRBJ2-7; 11 nucleotides align to TRBD1. The germline CDR1 and CDR2 sequences are SGHVS and FQNEAQ. The junction had 8 bases not matched to a gene; V was cut back by 0 bases and J by 10 bases. The CDR3 loop spans 15 amino acids. The CDR3 is CASSLAHGQGADQYF. DNA for the CDR3: TGTGCCAGCAGCTTAGCGCACGGACAGGGGGCCGACCAGTACTTC.

Comment on this clonotype: At one end, the junction sequence differs from germline, possibly due to a read error. The V call is TRBV4-2, the J call TRBJ1-2; D ambiguous. Germline CDR1 reads LGHNA; CDR2 reads YNFKEQ. The CDR3 extends over 15 amino acids. The CDR3 bases are TGTGCCAGGAGCCAAGACAAATGGGATATACATGGCTACACCTTC. As protein: CARSQDKWDIHGYTF.

This clonotype was counted a single time. Because the CDR3 is missing its conserved closing phenylalanine or tryptophan, this is likely a read error. It is unclear where the CDR3 begins or ends on the DNA, so no DNA is shown, and the CDR3 is as TCRdb lists it. This chain connects TRBV11-2 to TRBJ2-5; the table's D call, TRBD1, was not checked against the DNA. The CDR3 is 14 residues long, ends included. Germline values: CDR1 SGHAT, CDR2 FQNNGV. CDR3 sequence: CASGTRVEQETQYL.

In regard to this clonotype: A much more abundant neighbour one base away suggests this may be a read error. The rearrangement uses TRBV12-3 or TRBV12-4 and TRBJ1-4, with D tentatively TRBD1 (5 bases). The CDR3 totals 15 residues. CDR3: CVSSLGDPGRGKLFF. The CDR3 DNA reads TGTGTCAGCAGTTTGGGGGACCCAGGACGTGGGAAACTGTTTTTT.

V is TRBV4-1 and J is TRBJ2-7, with a tentative D call TRBD2 (5 bases). V was cut by 1 base and J by 0 bases, with 10 bases left in between. In germline, CDR1 is MGHRA, CDR2 YSYEKL. The CDR3 is made up of 15 amino acids. The chain's CDR3 is CASSQVGEISYEQYF. The CDR3 DNA sequence: TGCGCCAGCAGCCAAGTTGGGGAGATCTCCTACGAGCAGTACTTC.

This clonotype was picked up a small number of times. The chain joins TRBV29-1 to TRBJ2-1, with 8 bases lining up with TRBD2. The germline V gene encodes CDR1 SQVTM and CDR2 ANQGSEA. V gave up 1 base and J gave up 13 bases; unmatched junction bases: 18. The CDR3 is 16 residues long. This chain's CDR3 is CSVEAPKRESYNKQFF. In DNA form, the CDR3 reads TGCAGCGTTGAAGCCCCCAAGCGGGAGTCCTACAATAAACAGTTCTTC.

Points on this clonotype: In this CDR3 the conserved last residue, phenylalanine or tryptophan, is missing, so a read error is likely. The limits of the CDR3 on the DNA are not certain, so only TCRdb's listed CDR3 is given. The chain employs TRBV29-1 and TRBJ1-2; the table gives TRBD1 as D, unverified against the DNA. The germline V gene encodes CDR1 SQVTM and CDR2 ANQGSEA. The CDR3 contains 12 residues when both ends are counted. The CDR3: CSTLTDAGGYTC.

Comment on this clonotype: This may be a read error, as it is one base from a much larger clone. The chain has TRBV19 and TRBJ1-2; D not resolved. Trimming pared 3 bases from V and 2 bases from J, leaving 16 bases between. The germline V gene has CDR1 LNHDA and CDR2 SQIVND (reference sequence). This CDR3 region has 16 residues. The CDR3 here is CASSMSADLLNYGYTF. The CDR3 nucleotides are TGTGCCAGTAGTATGTCAGCGGACCTACTAAACTATGGCTACACCTTC.

Notes on this clonotype: Germline and junction disagree at one end, which may indicate a read error. V is TRBV28 and J is TRBJ2-1, with 12 bases lining up with TRBD2. CDR3 length: 17 amino acids. CDR1 is MDHEN, CDR2 SYDVKM, per germline. CDR3: CASTLTTSGSSYNERFF. The DNA for the CDR3 is TGTGCCAGCACTTTAACGACTAGCGGGAGCTCCTACAATGAGCGGTTCTTC.